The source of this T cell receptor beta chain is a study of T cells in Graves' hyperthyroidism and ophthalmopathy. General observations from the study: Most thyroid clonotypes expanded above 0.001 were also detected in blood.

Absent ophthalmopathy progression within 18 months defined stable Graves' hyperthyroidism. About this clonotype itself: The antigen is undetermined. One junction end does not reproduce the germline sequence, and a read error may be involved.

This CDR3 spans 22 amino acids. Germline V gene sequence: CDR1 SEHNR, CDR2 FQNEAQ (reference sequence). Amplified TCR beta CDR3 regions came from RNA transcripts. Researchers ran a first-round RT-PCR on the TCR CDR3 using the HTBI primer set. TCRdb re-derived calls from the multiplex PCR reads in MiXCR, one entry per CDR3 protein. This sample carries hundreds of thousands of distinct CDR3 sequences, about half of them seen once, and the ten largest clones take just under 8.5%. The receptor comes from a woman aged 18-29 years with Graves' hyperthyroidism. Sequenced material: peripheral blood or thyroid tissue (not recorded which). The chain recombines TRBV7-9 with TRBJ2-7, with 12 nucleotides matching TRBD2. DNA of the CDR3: TGCGCCAGCAGCCCCATCTACCGGGACACAGGACTAGCGGGACGATTAACCTACGAGCAGTACTTC. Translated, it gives CASSPIYRDTGLAGRLTYEQYF.